This TCR beta chain was observed in a study of T-cell reconstitution after alpha-beta-depleted transplantation in children. The table lists this clonotype with a few counts. Preparation of the TCRbeta library was carried out with unique molecular identifiers. TCRdb re-called the PCR reads through MiXCR, storing one row per CDR3 protein. The table shows some 100,000 distinct CDR3 sequences, with about 22% occurring only once. Germline CDR1 reads SGDLS; CDR2 reads YYNGEE. With V trimmed by 4 bases and J by 7 bases, 5 bases remained unmatched. CDR3 length: 15 residues. The sequencing here drew on PBMCs, taken before TCRalphabeta/CD19-depleted stem cell transplant. The source of this sequence is a boy aged 2 to 9 with acute lymphoblastic leukemia, due to receive a stem cell transplant. The gene calls are TRBV9 and TRBJ1-6, with 10 positions matching TRBD1. The CDR3 nucleotides are TGTGCCAGCAGCCCCCGGACAGGGGGGAATTCACCCCTCCACTTT. This gives the protein CASSPRTGGNSPLHF.